This T cell receptor beta chain was documented in a study of CD8+CD57+ T cells in acquired aplastic anemia. Study-level information: Each DNA sample taken from sorted CD4+ and CD8+ cells came to approximately 3.2 ug on average.

Previously, flow cytometry had revealed CD8+CD57+ cell expansion in the patients chosen for sequencing. Severe acquired aplastic anemia was the diagnosis recorded for all patients. This clonotype was picked up many times. Its specificity is not known. The V gene's germline CDR1 is SGHRS and CDR2 YFSETQ. The CDR3 loop spans 13 amino acids. Trimming cost V 2 bases and J 3 bases; bases outside gene matches: 2. Using genomic DNA as the template, TCR beta VDJ and CDR3 profiling was carried out. Via MiXCR, TCRdb re-called the reads, giving one row per CDR3 protein. The data contain under 200,000 distinct CDR3 sequences, 40% to 50% of them singletons. General study findings and limits: Patients were compared with controls for CD8+ Simpson's diversity, and no significant difference emerged. A set of 25 to 35 CD8+ CDR3 sequences was shared between patients and controls, and these sequences appeared highly expressed in patients.

This TCR was sampled from a human donor with aplastic anemia. Source material: sorted CD4+, CD8+, or CD8+CD57+ T cells (not recorded which) from PBMCs. The chain links TRBV5-1 to TRBJ2-7; 7 bases align to TRBD2. CDR3 in DNA: TGCGCCAGCAGCTTAAGCGGGAACTACGAGCAGTACTTC. Protein sequence: CASSLSGNYEQYF.